Presented here are 3 T cell receptor beta chains from one specimen sequenced in a study of beta chain features in type 1 diabetes listed by TCRdb under 2018. The library was built by means of the immunoSEQ multiplex PCR assay. The High Capacity cDNA Reverse Transcription Kit was used to reverse transcribe all of the isolated RNA, meaning that expressed TCRB transcripts were what got sequenced. TCRdb stores this immuneACCESS table with in-frame sequences only. Part of the clones is absent; in the studies checked, under half of the shortfall reflects unresolved V genes, and no reason is known for the rest. Counted in this sample were 300,000 or so clones; around 8% of them appeared once. The ten top clones hold less than 0.45% of the sample. The sample comprised central memory CD4+ T cells from blood. These receptors came from a young woman in good health.

The chain recombines TRBV27 with TRBJ2-5; no clear D gene. Germline V lookup: CDR1 MNHEY, CDR2 SMNVEV (reference sequence). The length of the CDR3 is 14 residues. Trimming removed 2 bases at V and 5 bases at J, with 12 bases between. DNA of the CDR3: TGTGCCAGCAGTTTAGGCCAGCCCCCGGAGACCCAGTACTTC. This translates into CASSLGQPPETQYF.

In its sample, this clone was seen a few times. The chain links TRBV5-1 to TRBJ1-1; tentative D call: TRBD1 (5 bases). The CDR3 extends over 15 amino acids. Per the germline V gene, CDR1 is SGHRS and CDR2 is YFSETQ. Trimming took 1 base from V and 1 from J, leaving 11 bases between them. The CDR3 nucleotides are TGCGCCAGCAGCTTGATGGGAACAGGGAACACTGAAGCTTTCTTT. This codes for CASSLMGTGNTEAFF.

This clone was found a few times. The chain recombines TRBV5-6 with TRBJ2-3; the D is unclear. With 7 bases removed from V and 1 base from J, the gap between germline ends came to 16 bases. The length of the CDR3 is 15 residues. Germline V gene sequence: CDR1 SGHDT, CDR2 YYEEEE. For the CDR3, the DNA is TGTGCCAGCGCCAGCCTGGGCATCGGCACAGATACGCAGTATTTT. It codes for CASASLGIGTDTQYF. The entire variable domain, with the rest obtained from reference TRBV5-6 and TRBJ2-3, is as follows: DAGVTQSPTHLIKTRGQQVTLRCSPKSGHDTVSWYQQALGQGPQFIFQYYEEEERQRGNFPDRFSGHQFPNYSSELNVNALLLGDSALYLCASASLGIGTDTQYFGPGTRLTVL.